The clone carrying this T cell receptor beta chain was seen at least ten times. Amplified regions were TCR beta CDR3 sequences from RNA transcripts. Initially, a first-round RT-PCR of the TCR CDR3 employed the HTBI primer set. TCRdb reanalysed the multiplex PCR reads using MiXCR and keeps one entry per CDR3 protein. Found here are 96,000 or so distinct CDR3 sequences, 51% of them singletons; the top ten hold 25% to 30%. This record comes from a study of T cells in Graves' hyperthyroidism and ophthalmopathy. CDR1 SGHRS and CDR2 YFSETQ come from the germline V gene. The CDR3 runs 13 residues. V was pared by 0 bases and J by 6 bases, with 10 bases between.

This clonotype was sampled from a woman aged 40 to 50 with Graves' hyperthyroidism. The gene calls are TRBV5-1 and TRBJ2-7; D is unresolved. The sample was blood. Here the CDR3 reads CASSLATSAEQYF. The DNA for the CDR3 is TGCGCCAGCAGCTTGGCCACCTCGGCCGAGCAGTACTTC.